This TCR beta chain was profiled in a study of blood T cell repertoires in COVID-19. Study background: COVID-19 samples, acute and convalescent, were from the United States, Italy and Spain. From T cells, B-cell-depleted T cells, or PBMCs came the material, which was cDNA or gDNA.

V gave up 5 bases and J gave up 1 base, with 11 bases separating them. In germline, CDR1 is MNHEY, CDR2 SMNVEV (reference sequence). This CDR3 is built from 14 residues. Authors' methods: Counts of nucleated cells, estimated from reference gene primer amplification, were obtained. Clones were sequenced by immunoSEQ multiplex PCR, and TCRdb holds only the in-frame ones, with some missing. V and J calls and clone size come straight from that table; D and trimming were deduced from the DNA. The sample records about 120,000 clones, about 74% being singletons. The chain joins TRBV27 to TRBJ1-1; tentative D call: TRBD1 (6 bases). This receptor was identified in a human donor in a cohort sampled during active COVID-19. Sequencing input: peripheral blood. Here the CDR3 reads CASSLGHQNTEAFF. The CDR3 DNA reads as TGTGCCAGCAGTCTGGGACACCAGAACACTGAAGCTTTCTTT.